The sequence of this T cell receptor beta chain was determined in a study of blood T cells in healthy people across ages. Study-level information: Capture by template switching was about one barcoded beta molecule per two T cells.

It was with a sample-barcoded 5' primer and a J-beta primer mix that a second PCR of roughly 7 to 12 cycles was run. In TCRdb, the 5' RACE reads were re-called with MiXCR into one record per CDR3 protein. Among roughly 1,000,000 distinct CDR3 sequences, under 30% were seen once, and the ten largest hold 0.75%. Trimming cost V 3 bases and J 0 bases; bases outside gene matches: 4. Germline assignment: CDR1 DFQATT and CDR2 SNEGSKA (reference sequence). The CDR3 sequence is 15 residues long. The same specimen was also included in a second study, on T cells of mothers and their children. That paper states: Donors comprised a few healthy Caucasian mothers plus their six children. For each mother, over 8 million TCR beta CDR3 reads were obtained, and for each child, some 3.1 million.

This chain links TRBV20-1 with TRBJ2-1; the match to TRBD2 covers 8 bases. Sequencing used blood. The sequence came from a girl aged 2-10 years in good health. DNA of the CDR3: TGCAGTGCTAGTAGCGGGGCCTTCTCCTACAATGAGCAGTTCTTC. The encoded protein is CSASSGAFSYNEQFF.